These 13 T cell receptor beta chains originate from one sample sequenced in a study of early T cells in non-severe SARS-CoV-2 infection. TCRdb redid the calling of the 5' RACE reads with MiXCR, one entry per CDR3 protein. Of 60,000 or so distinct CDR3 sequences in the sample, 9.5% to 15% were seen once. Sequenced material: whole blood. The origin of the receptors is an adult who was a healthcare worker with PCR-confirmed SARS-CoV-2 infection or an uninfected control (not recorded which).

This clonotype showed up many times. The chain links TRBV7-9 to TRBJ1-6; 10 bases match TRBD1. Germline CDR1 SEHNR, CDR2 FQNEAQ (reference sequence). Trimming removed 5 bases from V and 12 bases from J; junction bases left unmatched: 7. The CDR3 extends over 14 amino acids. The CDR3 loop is CASSAGQGQIPLHF. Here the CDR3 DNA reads TGTGCCAGCAGCGCGGGACAGGGGCAAATACCCCTCCACTTT.

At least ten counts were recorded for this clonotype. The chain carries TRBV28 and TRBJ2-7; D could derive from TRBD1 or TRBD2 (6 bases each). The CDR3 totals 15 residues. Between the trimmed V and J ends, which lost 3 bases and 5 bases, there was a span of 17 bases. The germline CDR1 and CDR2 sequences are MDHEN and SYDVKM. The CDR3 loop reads CASSFSLGGFDEQYF. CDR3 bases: TGTGCCAGCAGTTTCTCACTGGGGGGCTTTGACGAGCAGTACTTC.

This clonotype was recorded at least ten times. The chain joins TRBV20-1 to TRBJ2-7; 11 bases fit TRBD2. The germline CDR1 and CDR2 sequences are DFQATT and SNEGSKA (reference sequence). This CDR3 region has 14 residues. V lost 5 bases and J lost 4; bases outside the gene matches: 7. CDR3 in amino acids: CSAYTSGSSYEQYF. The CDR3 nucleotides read TGCAGTGCTTACACTAGCGGGAGTTCATACGAGCAGTACTTC.

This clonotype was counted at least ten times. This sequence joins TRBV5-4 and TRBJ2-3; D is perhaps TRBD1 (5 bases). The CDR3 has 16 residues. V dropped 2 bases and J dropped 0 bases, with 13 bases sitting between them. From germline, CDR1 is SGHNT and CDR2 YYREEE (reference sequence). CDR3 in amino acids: CASSLLSGLSTDTQYF. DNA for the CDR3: TGTGCCAGCAGCTTACTTTCAGGGCTGAGCACAGATACGCAGTATTTT.

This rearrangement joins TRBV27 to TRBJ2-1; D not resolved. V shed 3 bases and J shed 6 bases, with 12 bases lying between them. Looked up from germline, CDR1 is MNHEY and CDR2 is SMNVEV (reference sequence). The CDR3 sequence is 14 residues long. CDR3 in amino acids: CASSLLFPSNEQFF. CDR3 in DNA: TGTGCCAGCAGTTTGTTATTTCCGTCCAATGAGCAGTTCTTC.

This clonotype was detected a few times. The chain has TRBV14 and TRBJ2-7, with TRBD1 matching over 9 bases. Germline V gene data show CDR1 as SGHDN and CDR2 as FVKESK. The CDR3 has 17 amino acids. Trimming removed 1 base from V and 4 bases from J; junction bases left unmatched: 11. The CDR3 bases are TGTGCCAGCAGCCAAGTGTTCGGCTCGGGACAGGGATACGAGCAGTACTTC. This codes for CASSQVFGSGQGYEQYF.

The CDR3 DNA reads as TGTGCCAGCAGGGGACTTGGTGGCACAGATACGCAGTATTTT. This codes for CASRGLGGTDTQYF. This chain uses TRBV27 with TRBJ2-3; weak D call: TRBD2 (6 bases). This CDR3 has 14 amino acids. The V and J ends lost 6 bases and 1 base respectively, with 11 bases between them. CDR1 MNHEY and CDR2 SMNVEV come from the germline V gene (reference sequence).

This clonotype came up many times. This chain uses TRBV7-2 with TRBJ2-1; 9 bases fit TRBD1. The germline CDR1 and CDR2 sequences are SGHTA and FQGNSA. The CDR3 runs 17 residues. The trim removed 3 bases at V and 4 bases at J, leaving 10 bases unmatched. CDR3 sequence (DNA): TGTGCCAGCAGCTTGAACGGACAGGGGAGGAGGTACAATGAGCAGTTCTTC. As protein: CASSLNGQGRRYNEQFF.

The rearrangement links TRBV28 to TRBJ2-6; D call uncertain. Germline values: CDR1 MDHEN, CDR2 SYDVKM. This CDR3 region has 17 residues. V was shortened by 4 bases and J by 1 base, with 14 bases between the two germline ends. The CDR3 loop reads CASSSESIGSGANVLTF. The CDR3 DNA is TGTGCCAGCAGTTCAGAAAGCATAGGGTCTGGGGCCAACGTCCTGACTTTC.

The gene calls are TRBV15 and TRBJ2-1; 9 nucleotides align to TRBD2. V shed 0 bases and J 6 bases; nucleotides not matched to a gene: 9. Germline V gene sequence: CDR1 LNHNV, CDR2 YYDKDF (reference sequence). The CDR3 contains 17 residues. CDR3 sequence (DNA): TGTGCCACCAGCAGAGATCTGGCGGGAGGGCCCGGCAATGAGCAGTTCTTC. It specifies CATSRDLAGGPGNEQFF. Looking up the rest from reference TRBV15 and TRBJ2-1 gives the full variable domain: DAMVIQNPRYQVTQFGKPVTLSCSQTLNHNVMYWYQQKSSQAPKLLFHYYDKDFNNEADTPDNFQSRRPNTSFCFLDIRSPGLGDTAMYLCATSRDLAGGPGNEQFFGPGTRLTVL.

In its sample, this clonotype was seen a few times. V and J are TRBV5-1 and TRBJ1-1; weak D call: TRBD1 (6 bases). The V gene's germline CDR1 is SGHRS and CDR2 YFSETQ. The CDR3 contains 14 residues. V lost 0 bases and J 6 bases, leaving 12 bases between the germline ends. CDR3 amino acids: CASSLGSQGSEAFF. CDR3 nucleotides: TGCGCCAGCAGCTTGGGATCACAGGGTTCTGAAGCTTTCTTT.

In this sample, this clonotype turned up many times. The CDR3 spells CASSLGQVSNTEAFF. The DNA for the CDR3 is TGCGCCAGCAGCTTGGGACAAGTGTCGAACACTGAAGCTTTCTTT. The chain employs TRBV5-1 and TRBJ1-1; D unresolved. V lost 0 bases and J 1 base, leaving 10 bases between the germline ends. The length of the CDR3 is 15 residues. Per the germline V gene, CDR1 is SGHRS and CDR2 is YFSETQ.

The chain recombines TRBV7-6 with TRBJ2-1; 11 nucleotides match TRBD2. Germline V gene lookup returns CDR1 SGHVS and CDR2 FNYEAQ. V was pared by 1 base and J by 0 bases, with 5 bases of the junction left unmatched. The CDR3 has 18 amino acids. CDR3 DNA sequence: TGTGCCAGCAGCTTAGTACTAGCGGGGGAAACCTCCTACAATGAGCAGTTCTTC. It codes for CASSLVLAGETSYNEQFF.